The 13 T cell receptor beta chains in this list originate from one sample, sequenced in a study of shared clonotypes between healthy human individuals. Profiling relied on immunoSEQ multiplex PCR, and the TCRdb table lists in-frame clones only, not all of them. Altogether around 990,000 clones are present, 77% being singletons, with the ten largest covering 0.89%. Specimen: memory CD4+ T cells from PBMCs. As to subset: CD45RA-negative fraction. All receptors derive from a man aged 18 to 35 in good health. Some clones in this sample may be carry-over from other donors' samples.

The gene calls are TRBV7-9 and TRBJ1-2; 8 bases are shared with TRBD1. CDR3 length: 15 residues. Germline V gene sequence: CDR1 SEHNR, CDR2 FQNEAQ (reference sequence). Unmatched junction bases numbered 8, after V lost 4 bases and J lost 4 bases. The CDR3 here is CASSSIGQGGYGYTF. In nucleotides, the CDR3 is TGTGCCAGCAGCTCTATCGGACAGGGTGGCTATGGCTACACCTTC.

The gene calls are TRBV14 and TRBJ2-1; possibly TRBD2 for D (5 bases). V was shortened by 2 bases and J by 6 bases, with 14 bases between the two germline ends. Germline loops: CDR1 SGHDN, CDR2 FVKESK. The CDR3 is 15 amino acids. CDR3 sequence (DNA): TGTGCCAGCAGCCAACTCGCGGGCCAGCTCAATGAGCAGTTCTTC. Protein sequence: CASSQLAGQLNEQFF.

The gene calls are TRBV6-1 and TRBJ2-7, with TRBD2 matching over 9 bases. Trimming at V came to 5 bases and at J to 3 bases, leaving 5 bases not matched to a gene. There are 14 residues in the CDR3. CDR1 and CDR2 (germline): MNHNS, SASEGT. CDR3 DNA sequence: TGTGCCAGCAGTCTAGCGGGATATATCTACGAGCAGTACTTC. Translation gives CASSLAGYIYEQYF.

A few counts support this clone. The J gene is TRBJ2-1, the V gene TRBV5-1; D ambiguous. CDR1 and CDR2 (germline): SGHRS, YFSETQ. V was pared by 0 bases and J by 0 bases, with 10 bases between. The CDR3 contains 16 residues. The CDR3 coding sequence is TGCGCCAGCAGCTTGGCCAGCCCCAGCTCCTACAATGAGCAGTTCTTC. Translated, it gives CASSLASPSSYNEQFF. The full variable domain, with the rest looked up from reference TRBV5-1 and TRBJ2-1, is KAGVTQTPRYLIKTRGQQVTLSCSPISGHRSVSWYQQTPGQGLQFLFEYFSETQRNKGNFPGRFSGRQFSNSRSEMNVSTLELGDSALYLCASSLASPSSYNEQFFGPGTRLTVL.

The chain has TRBV6-5 and TRBJ2-7, with no clear D. The CDR3 length is 13 residues. Trimming removed 7 bases from V and 2 bases from J, with 12 bases in between. The germline gives CDR1 MNHEY, CDR2 SVGAGI. The chain's CDR3 is CASTSTYPYEQYF. The CDR3 bases are TGTGCCAGCACCTCGACATACCCCTACGAGCAGTACTTC.

The rearrangement links TRBV10-2 to TRBJ1-3; 7 nucleotides line up with TRBD1. This CDR3 is built from 16 residues. CDR1 and CDR2 from the germline V gene are WSHSY and SAAADI. J was trimmed by 4 bases and V by 0 bases; bases with no gene match: 6. The CDR3 loop reads CASSESTGVGGNTIYF. CDR3 coding DNA: TGCGCCAGCAGTGAGTCCACAGGGGTCGGAGGAAACACCATATATTTT.

This sequence joins TRBV7-2 and TRBJ1-3, with D possibly TRBD1 on 6 matching bases. Germline V gene lookup returns CDR1 SGHTA and CDR2 FQGNSA. The V gene lost 7 bases and the J gene lost 1 base, with 11 bases spanning the gap. The CDR3 is made up of 14 amino acids. CDR3 loop: CASNPRGSGNTIYF. In nucleotides, the CDR3 is TGTGCCAGCAACCCGAGGGGGTCTGGAAACACCATATATTTT. Full variable domain (outside the CDR3, taken from reference TRBV7-2 and TRBJ1-3): GAGVSQSPSNKVTEKGKDVELRCDPISGHTALYWYRQSLGQGLEFLIYFQGNSAPDKSGLPSDRFSAERTGGSVSTLTIQRTQQEDSAVYLCASNPRGSGNTIYFGEGSWLTVV.

The chain couples TRBV7-3 to TRBJ2-2; 7 bases fit TRBD1. Germline V gives CDR1 SGHTA, CDR2 FQGTGA. This CDR3 comprises 16 residues. V gave up 5 bases and J gave up 5 bases; unmatched junction bases: 11. This CDR3 is CASSLGVNRGTGELFF. The DNA for the CDR3 is TGTGCCAGCAGCCTAGGAGTGAACAGGGGTACCGGGGAGCTGTTTTTT.

This chain uses TRBV21-1 with TRBJ2-1; TRBD1, the D gene given by the table, was not confirmed from the DNA. TRBV21-1 is labeled a pseudogene. CDR3 size: 15 residues. CDR3 in amino acids: CASSNDRGKDNEQFF. The DNA of the CDR3 is TGTGCCAGCAGCAACGACAGGGGGAAAGACAATGAGCAGTTCTTC.

The genes are TRBV9 and TRBJ1-5; D not certain. The CDR3 extends over 15 amino acids. Per germline, CDR1 SGDLS and CDR2 YYNGEE. V was shortened by 4 bases and J by 7 bases, with 18 bases between the two germline ends. The CDR3 DNA follows: TGTGCCAGCAGCCCCTGGGCTGGTGCTGGGCAGCCCCAGCATTTT. Protein product: CASSPWAGAGQPQHF. Variable domain in full (rest from reference TRBV9 and TRBJ1-5): DSGVTQTPKHLITATGQRVTLRCSPRSGDLSVYWYQQSLDQGLQFLIQYYNGEERAKGNILERFSAQQFPDLHSELNLSSLELGDSALYFCASSPWAGAGQPQHFGDGTRLSIL.

The V and J genes are TRBV27 and TRBJ2-3; D may be TRBD2 (6 bases). V shed 5 bases and J shed 2 bases, with 23 bases lying between them. The CDR3 totals 18 residues. Germline V gives CDR1 MNHEY, CDR2 SMNVEV (reference sequence). The CDR3 spells CASSALTAGLANTDTQYF. In nucleotides, the CDR3 is TGTGCCAGCAGTGCCCTCACGGCGGGGCTAGCCAACACAGATACGCAGTATTTT.

The gene calls are TRBV9 and TRBJ1-2, with no clear D. The CDR3 is made up of 14 amino acids. The V end was cut by 2 bases, the J end by 4 bases, with 12 bases between. Germline V gene sequence: CDR1 SGDLS, CDR2 YYNGEE. CDR3 in amino acids: CASSVEPNSYGYTF. The CDR3 DNA follows: TGTGCCAGCAGCGTTGAACCGAACTCCTATGGCTACACCTTC.

This rearrangement joins TRBV10-3 to TRBJ2-3; D gene ambiguous. CDR1 and CDR2 (germline): ENHRY, SYGVKD. Deletions cut 5 bases from V and 1 base from J, with 10 bases between. The CDR3 consists of 14 residues. In nucleotides, the CDR3 is TGTGCCATCAGTCCAAGTACTGGCACAGATACGCAGTATTTT. Translated: CAISPSTGTDTQYF.